The next 5 T cell receptor beta chains were all read from a single sample in a study of blood T cell repertoires in COVID-19. Clones were read by immunoSEQ multiplex PCR, and TCRdb kept only the in-frame ones, dropping some. Of 250,000 to 300,000 clones in the sample, 75% to 90% were seen once. Sequenced sample: peripheral blood. The receptors shown here come from a woman between 65 and 79 years old with acute or convalescent COVID-19.

The genes are TRBV3-1 (or the pseudogene TRBV3-2) and TRBJ2-7, with 11 bases matching TRBD1. The V gene's germline CDR1 is LGHDT and CDR2 YNNKEL (reference sequence). V dropped 1 base and J dropped 7; count of bases not matched to a gene: 15. The CDR3 has 18 residues. The CDR3 here is CASSQVWTGGAPSEEQYF. CDR3 sequence (DNA): TGTGCCAGCAGCCAAGTGTGGACAGGGGGCGCACCATCGGAAGAGCAGTACTTC.

This rearrangement joins TRBV6-1 to TRBJ1-1; D is unresolved. This CDR3 comprises 12 residues. Germline loops: CDR1 MNHNS, CDR2 SASEGT. V was shortened by 2 bases and J by 5 bases, with 6 bases between the two germline ends. CDR3 sequence (DNA): TGTGCCAGCAGTGAAATCGGGACTGAAGCTTTCTTT. Its protein is CASSEIGTEAFF.

This clone was detected only a few times. The rearrangement uses TRBV5-1 and TRBJ2-2; 12 bases are shared with TRBD2. With V trimmed by 4 bases and J by 6 bases, 7 bases remained unmatched. Germline V gene lookup returns CDR1 SGHRS and CDR2 YFSETQ. The CDR3 covers 16 residues. The DNA for the CDR3 is TGCGCCAGCAGCATCACTAGCGGGGGGATGCCCGGGGAGCTGTTTTTT. It codes for CASSITSGGMPGELFF.

On this clone: The sample carries other DNA sequences with the same CDR3. V usage is TRBV12-3 or TRBV12-4 and J usage is TRBJ1-2, with D uncertain. There are 12 residues in the CDR3. V was trimmed by 1 base and J by 8 bases, leaving 8 bases between them. This CDR3 reads CASSLGARGYTF. DNA for the CDR3: TGTGCCAGCAGTTTAGGGGCCCGGGGCTACACCTTC.

This sequence joins TRBV5-8 and TRBJ2-4; TRBD2 is a possible D gene (6 bases). The V gene's germline CDR1 is SGHTS and CDR2 YDEGEE. The CDR3 has 14 amino acids. Deletions cut 2 bases from V and 9 bases from J, with 15 bases between. The CDR3, as DNA: TGTGCCAGCAGCTTTACCTGGGAGGCTGGCATTCAGTACTTC. Translated, it gives CASSFTWEAGIQYF.